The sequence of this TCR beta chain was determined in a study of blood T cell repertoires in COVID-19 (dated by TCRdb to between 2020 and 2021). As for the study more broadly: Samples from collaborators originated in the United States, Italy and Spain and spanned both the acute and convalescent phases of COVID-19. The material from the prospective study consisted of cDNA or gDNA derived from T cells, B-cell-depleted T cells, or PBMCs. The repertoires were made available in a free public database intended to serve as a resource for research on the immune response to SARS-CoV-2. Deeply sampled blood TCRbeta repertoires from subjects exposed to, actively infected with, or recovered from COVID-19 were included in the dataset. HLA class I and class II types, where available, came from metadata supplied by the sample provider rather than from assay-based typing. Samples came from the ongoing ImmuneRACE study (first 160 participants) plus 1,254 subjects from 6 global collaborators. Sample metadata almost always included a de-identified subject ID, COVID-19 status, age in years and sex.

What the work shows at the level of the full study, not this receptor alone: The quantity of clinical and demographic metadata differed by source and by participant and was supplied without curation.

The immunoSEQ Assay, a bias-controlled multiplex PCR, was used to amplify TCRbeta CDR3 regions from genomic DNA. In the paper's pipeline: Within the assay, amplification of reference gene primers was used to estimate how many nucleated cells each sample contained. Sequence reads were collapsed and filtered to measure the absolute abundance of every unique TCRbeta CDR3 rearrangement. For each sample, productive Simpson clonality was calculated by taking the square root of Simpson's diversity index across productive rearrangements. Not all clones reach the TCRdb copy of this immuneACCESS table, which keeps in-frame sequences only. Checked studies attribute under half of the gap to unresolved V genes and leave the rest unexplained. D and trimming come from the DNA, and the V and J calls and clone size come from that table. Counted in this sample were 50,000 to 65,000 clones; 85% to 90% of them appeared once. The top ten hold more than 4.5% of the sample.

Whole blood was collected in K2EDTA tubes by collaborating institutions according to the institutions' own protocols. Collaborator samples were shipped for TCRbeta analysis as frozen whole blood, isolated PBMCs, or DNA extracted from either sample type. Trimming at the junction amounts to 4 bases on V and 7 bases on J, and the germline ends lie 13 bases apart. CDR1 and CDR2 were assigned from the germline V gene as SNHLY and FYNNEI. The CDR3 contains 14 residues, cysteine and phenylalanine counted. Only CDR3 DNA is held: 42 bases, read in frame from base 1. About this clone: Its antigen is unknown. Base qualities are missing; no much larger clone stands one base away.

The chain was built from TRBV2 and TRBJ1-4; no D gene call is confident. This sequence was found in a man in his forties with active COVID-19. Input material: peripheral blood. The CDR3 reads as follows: CASSGEGVSEKLFF. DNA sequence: TGTGCCAGCAGTGGCGAGGGAGTTAGTGAAAAACTGTTTTTT. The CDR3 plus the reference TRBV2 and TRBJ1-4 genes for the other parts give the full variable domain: EPEVTQTPSHQVTQMGQEVILRCVPISNHLYFYWYRQILGQKVEFLVSFYNNEISEKSEIFDDQFSVERPDGSNFTLKIRSTKLEDSAMYFCASSGEGVSEKLFFGSGTQLSVL.